The clone carrying this T cell receptor beta chain has just a few counts. What it binds is unknown. This record belongs to a study of CD8+ T cells in alopecia areata. Study context: For the treated group, dosing was oral tofacitinib at 5 to 10 mg twice daily. Patients took tofacitinib for 6 to 18 months, followed by 6 drug-free months. Points from the study as a whole: Besides other cells, scalp samples also yield sequences of resident alphabeta T cells from normal skin.

It was cDNA, reverse transcribed from extracted RNA, that served as the sequencing template. Only in-frame clones appear in the TCRdb table, and some are missing; sequencing was by immunoSEQ multiplex PCR. In the table there are fewer than 200,000 clones, 59% of which are singletons. CDR1 and CDR2 (germline): SQVTM, ANQGSEA. The CDR3 contains 12 residues. V dropped 6 bases and J dropped 0 bases, with 9 bases sitting between them. The receptor was derived from a human donor with alopecia areata. Material: CD4+ T cells sorted from blood, obtained at week 0. This chain connects TRBV29-1 to TRBJ2-7; D perhaps matches TRBD1 (6 bases). As DNA, the CDR3 is TGCAGCGTCAGGGACAACTCCTACGAGCAGTACTTC. Translation: CSVRDNSYEQYF.